This is a list of T cell receptor beta chains from one sample in a study of blood T cells in healthy people across ages. TCRdb used MiXCR to reprocess the 5' RACE reads, holding one entry per CDR3 protein. The sample yields roughly 700,000 distinct CDR3 sequences, roughly 30% seen once. Sequencing was performed on blood. The receptors come from a woman aged 80 or over in good health. The CDR3 runs from the conserved cysteine through the conserved F or W. Fields, in order: CDR3 protein, CDR3 DNA, J gene, D gene, clone size, V gene. The D gene is left open where the match is weak. Where a row states a size, it is once, few, many or the class of an expanded clone; other rows omit it.

CDR3 protein: CASSIVGVGYTF
CDR3 DNA: TGTGCCAGTAGTATTGTAGGGGTCGGCTACACCTTC
J gene: TRBJ1-2
D gene: -
clone size: -
V gene: TRBV19

CDR3 protein: CASSWASAYGYTF
CDR3 DNA: TGTGCCAGCAGCTGGGCATCGGCCTATGGCTACACCTTC
J gene: TRBJ1-2
D gene: -
clone size: -
V gene: TRBV7-2

CDR3 protein: CSARAKTLGLTGELFF
CDR3 DNA: TGCAGTGCTAGGGCGAAAACGTTGGGTCTCACCGGGGAGCTGTTTTTT
J gene: TRBJ2-2
D gene: -
clone size: few
V gene: TRBV20-1

CDR3 protein: CASSLGRGMPNTGELFF
CDR3 DNA: TGTGCCAGCAGCTTAGGTCGGGGAATGCCGAACACCGGGGAGCTGTTTTTT
J gene: TRBJ2-2
D gene: -
clone size: -
V gene: TRBV11-2

CDR3 protein: CASRAQTSSYEQYF
CDR3 DNA: TGTGCCAGCAGGGCTCAGACTAGCTCCTACGAGCAGTACTTC
J gene: TRBJ2-7
D gene: -
clone size: -
V gene: TRBV2

CDR3 protein: CSARVGLGSPLHF
CDR3 DNA: TGCAGTGCTAGAGTGGGGTTGGGTTCACCCCTCCACTTT
J gene: TRBJ1-6
D gene: -
clone size: -
V gene: TRBV20-1

CDR3 protein: CSALDRDTRLEQYF
CDR3 DNA: TGCAGTGCTTTAGACCGGGACACCCGTTTAGAGCAGTACTTC
J gene: TRBJ2-4
D gene: -
clone size: -
V gene: TRBV20-1

CDR3 protein: CASSVTGQGSQPQHF
CDR3 DNA: TGTGCCAGCAGCGTGACGGGACAGGGGAGTCAGCCCCAGCATTTT
J gene: TRBJ1-5
D gene: TRBD1
clone size: few
V gene: TRBV9

CDR3 protein: CASSLDGPPETQYF
CDR3 DNA: TGTGCCAGCAGCTTAGACGGACCCCCAGAGACCCAGTACTTC
J gene: TRBJ2-5
D gene: -
clone size: -
V gene: TRBV7-9

CDR3 protein: CASSARLAGYNEQFF
CDR3 DNA: TGTGCCAGCAGTGCCAGACTAGCGGGTTACAATGAGCAGTTCTTC
J gene: TRBJ2-1
D gene: TRBD2
clone size: many
V gene: TRBV12-3/TRBV12-4

CDR3 protein: CASSIVAGASEQYF
CDR3 DNA: TGTGCCAGTAGTATAGTTGCGGGGGCGTCCGAGCAGTACTTC
J gene: TRBJ2-7
D gene: -
clone size: -
V gene: TRBV19

CDR3 protein: CASSEARQGDTEAFF
CDR3 DNA: TGTGCCAGCAGTGAAGCCCGGCAGGGCGACACTGAAGCTTTCTTT
J gene: TRBJ1-1
D gene: -
clone size: few
V gene: TRBV6-1

CDR3 protein: CASSQSDHEQFF
CDR3 DNA: TGTGCCAGCAGCCAATCGGATCATGAGCAGTTCTTC
J gene: TRBJ2-1
D gene: -
clone size: many
V gene: TRBV3-1

CDR3 protein: CASSLAKVTGELFF
CDR3 DNA: TGTGCCAGCAGCTTAGCGAAGGTCACCGGGGAGCTGTTTTTT
J gene: TRBJ2-2
D gene: -
clone size: few
V gene: TRBV7-9

CDR3 protein: CASRKSHDRLAAYEQYF
CDR3 DNA: TGTGCCAGCAGAAAATCCCATGACAGGCTTGCCGCCTACGAGCAGTACTTC
J gene: TRBJ2-7
D gene: -
clone size: many
V gene: TRBV6-1

CDR3 protein: CASSWERGLAPGSYNEQFF
CDR3 DNA: TGTGCCAGCAGCTGGGAAAGGGGACTAGCGCCAGGCTCCTACAATGAGCAGTTCTTC
J gene: TRBJ2-1
D gene: TRBD2
clone size: many
V gene: TRBV11-2

CDR3 protein: CSVEQGLPEAFF
CDR3 DNA: TGCAGCGTTGAGCAGGGTCTCCCTGAAGCTTTCTTT
J gene: TRBJ1-1
D gene: -
clone size: few
V gene: TRBV29-1

CDR3 protein: CASSLRTGAEYF
CDR3 DNA: TGTGCCAGCAGCTTAAGGACAGGGGCCGAGTACTTC
J gene: TRBJ2-7
D gene: TRBD1
clone size: many
V gene: TRBV7-2

CDR3 protein: CASSDTTPKYFTEAFF
CDR3 DNA: TGCGCCAGCAGCGATACGACCCCCAAATACTTCACTGAAGCTTTCTTT
J gene: TRBJ1-1
D gene: -
clone size: few
V gene: TRBV5-1

CDR3 protein: CASSRDHLSYTF
CDR3 DNA: TGTGCCAGCAGCAGGGACCACCTGAGCTACACCTTC
J gene: TRBJ1-2
D gene: -
clone size: -
V gene: TRBV21-1

CDR3 protein: CASSGRDSFDAEAFF
CDR3 DNA: TGCGCCAGCAGCGGAAGGGACAGCTTTGACGCTGAAGCTTTCTTT
J gene: TRBJ1-1
D gene: TRBD1
clone size: few
V gene: TRBV5-1

CDR3 protein: CAWTEGWPNSPLHF
CDR3 DNA: TGTGCCTGGACCGAGGGGTGGCCTAATTCACCCCTCCACTTT
J gene: TRBJ1-6
D gene: -
clone size: -
V gene: TRBV30

CDR3 protein: CASSPPLGPDSYEQYF
CDR3 DNA: TGTGCCAGCTCACCACCTCTGGGGCCCGACTCCTACGAGCAGTACTTC
J gene: TRBJ2-7
D gene: -
clone size: -
V gene: TRBV18

CDR3 protein: CASSPNGDPYNEQFF
CDR3 DNA: TGTGCCAGCAGCCCTAACGGGGATCCCTACAATGAGCAGTTCTTC
J gene: TRBJ2-1
D gene: -
clone size: -
V gene: TRBV7-3

CDR3 protein: CASSRVLNEKLFF
CDR3 DNA: TGCGCCAGCAGCCGGGTCTTAAATGAAAAACTGTTTTTT
J gene: TRBJ1-4
D gene: -
clone size: many
V gene: TRBV4-3

CDR3 protein: CASSQEALNYGYTF
CDR3 DNA: TGTGCCAGCAGCCAAGAGGCTCTTAACTATGGCTACACCTTC
J gene: TRBJ1-2
D gene: -
clone size: many
V gene: TRBV4-2

CDR3 protein: CASSESMRDYEQYF
CDR3 DNA: TGTGCCAGCAGTGAATCTATGCGGGACTACGAGCAGTACTTC
J gene: TRBJ2-7
D gene: -
clone size: -
V gene: TRBV25-1

CDR3 protein: CRAERTTYGYTF
CDR3 DNA: TGCAGGGCTGAAAGGACAACCTATGGCTACACCTTC
J gene: TRBJ1-2
D gene: -
clone size: -
V gene: TRBV20-1

CDR3 protein: CASSGEGGTPSTDTQYF
CDR3 DNA: TGCGCCAGCAGCGGCGAAGGGGGGACACCTAGCACAGATACGCAGTATTTT
J gene: TRBJ2-3
D gene: -
clone size: -
V gene: TRBV5-1

CDR3 protein: CASSSGTAGFKDEQFF
CDR3 DNA: TGCGCCAGCAGTTCGGGGACAGCCGGGTTCAAGGATGAGCAGTTCTTC
J gene: TRBJ2-1
D gene: TRBD1
clone size: once
V gene: TRBV5-1

CDR3 protein: CSARRLSGGLSSYNEQFF
CDR3 DNA: TGCAGTGCTAGGAGGTTAAGTGGGGGGCTGAGCTCCTACAATGAGCAGTTCTTC
J gene: TRBJ2-1
D gene: -
clone size: many
V gene: TRBV20-1

CDR3 protein: CASSLRLAGVSDTQYF
CDR3 DNA: TGTGCCAGCAGCCTGAGACTAGCGGGAGTTTCAGATACGCAGTATTTT
J gene: TRBJ2-3
D gene: TRBD2
clone size: -
V gene: TRBV5-4

CDR3 protein: CSLPGQGPYEQYF
CDR3 DNA: TGCAGTCTGCCGGGACAGGGGCCCTACGAGCAGTACTTC
J gene: TRBJ2-7
D gene: TRBD1
clone size: few
V gene: TRBV20-1

CDR3 protein: CASSVDPLAGVGEQFF
CDR3 DNA: TGTGCCAGCAGCGTAGATCCACTAGCGGGGGTAGGAGAGCAGTTCTTC
J gene: TRBJ2-1
D gene: TRBD2
clone size: many
V gene: TRBV9

CDR3 protein: CASSYQGYEQFF
CDR3 DNA: TGTGCCAGCAGTTACCAGGGCTATGAGCAGTTCTTC
J gene: TRBJ2-1
D gene: -
clone size: once
V gene: TRBV6-5

CDR3 protein: CSVRQGNQPQHF
CDR3 DNA: TGCAGCGTTCGACAGGGTAATCAGCCCCAGCATTTT
J gene: TRBJ1-5
D gene: TRBD1
clone size: many
V gene: TRBV29-1

CDR3 protein: CASSLEAGKYEQYF
CDR3 DNA: TGTGCCAGCAGCTTAGAGGCGGGGAAATACGAGCAGTACTTC
J gene: TRBJ2-7
D gene: -
clone size: many
V gene: TRBV7-2

CDR3 protein: CASSSNPGLAGNEQFF
CDR3 DNA: TGCGCCAGCAGCTCAAATCCGGGACTAGCGGGTAATGAGCAGTTCTTC
J gene: TRBJ2-1
D gene: TRBD2
clone size: -
V gene: TRBV5-1

CDR3 protein: CAWSGGLGSPLHF
CDR3 DNA: TGTGCCTGGAGTGGGGGGCTCGGGTCACCCCTCCACTTT
J gene: TRBJ1-6
D gene: -
clone size: few
V gene: TRBV30

CDR3 protein: CAWSPRQGGNQPQHF
CDR3 DNA: TGTGCCTGGAGCCCCCGACAGGGCGGCAATCAGCCCCAGCATTTT
J gene: TRBJ1-5
D gene: TRBD1
clone size: -
V gene: TRBV30

CDR3 protein: CASSLGAGFTDTQYF
CDR3 DNA: TGTGCCAGCAGCTTAGGGGCGGGCTTCACAGATACGCAGTATTTT
J gene: TRBJ2-3
D gene: -
clone size: many
V gene: TRBV7-2

CDR3 protein: CASSLALVAGGSGANVLTF
CDR3 DNA: TGCGCCAGCAGCTTGGCCCTCGTGGCAGGGGGATCTGGGGCCAACGTCCTGACTTTC
J gene: TRBJ2-6
D gene: TRBD1
clone size: many
V gene: TRBV5-1

CDR3 protein: CASSSSGTSYEQYF
CDR3 DNA: TGTGCCAGCTCATCCTCCGGCACCTCCTACGAGCAGTACTTC
J gene: TRBJ2-7
D gene: -
clone size: many
V gene: TRBV28

CDR3 protein: CASSPLLGLAEETQYF
CDR3 DNA: TGTGCCAGCAGCCCACTCTTGGGACTAGCGGAAGAGACCCAGTACTTC
J gene: TRBJ2-5
D gene: TRBD2
clone size: -
V gene: TRBV14

CDR3 protein: CASSELGHRGDTQYF
CDR3 DNA: TGTGCCAGCAGTGAACTGGGACATAGGGGAGATACGCAGTATTTT
J gene: TRBJ2-3
D gene: -
clone size: many
V gene: TRBV6-1

CDR3 protein: CASSLGGGGNTDTQYF
CDR3 DNA: TGTGCCAGCAGCTTGGGCGGCGGGGGGAACACAGATACGCAGTATTTT
J gene: TRBJ2-3
D gene: TRBD2
clone size: many
V gene: TRBV5-4

CDR3 protein: CASSAKRGRAYEQYF
CDR3 DNA: TGTGCCAGCAGTGCCAAGCGGGGCAGGGCCTACGAGCAGTACTTC
J gene: TRBJ2-7
D gene: TRBD2
clone size: -
V gene: TRBV6-1

CDR3 protein: CASSSTQGDSGGNSYSYNEQFF
CDR3 DNA: TGTGCCAGCAGTTCGACCCAGGGAGACAGCGGGGGGAACTCCTACTCCTACAATGAGCAGTTCTTC
J gene: TRBJ2-1
D gene: TRBD2
clone size: many
V gene: TRBV12-3/TRBV12-4

CDR3 protein: CASTWGGTDTQYF
CDR3 DNA: TGTGCCAGCACCTGGGGGGGCACAGATACGCAGTATTTT
J gene: TRBJ2-3
D gene: -
clone size: once
V gene: TRBV11-2

CDR3 protein: CASSLRGGRGEAFF
CDR3 DNA: TGTGCCAGCAGCTTAAGGGGGGGGAGAGGTGAAGCTTTCTTT
J gene: TRBJ1-1
D gene: -
clone size: -
V gene: TRBV7-3

CDR3 protein: CAISESIYEQYF
CDR3 DNA: TGTGCCATCAGTGAGTCAATCTACGAGCAGTACTTC
J gene: TRBJ2-7
D gene: -
clone size: many
V gene: TRBV10-3

CDR3 protein: CSANPSGGSGTQYF
CDR3 DNA: TGCAGCGCCAACCCTAGCGGGGGGTCGGGTACGCAGTATTTT
J gene: TRBJ2-3
D gene: TRBD2
clone size: many
V gene: TRBV29-1

CDR3 protein: CAGGQGGNTIYF
CDR3 DNA: TGTGCCGGAGGACAGGGAGGGAACACCATATATTTT
J gene: TRBJ1-3
D gene: TRBD1
clone size: few
V gene: TRBV30

CDR3 protein: CSARDPVANEKRFF
CDR3 DNA: TGCAGTGCTAGAGATCCGGTAGCTAATGAAAAACGGTTTTTT
J gene: TRBJ1-4
D gene: -
clone size: few
V gene: TRBV20-1

CDR3 protein: CASSFPEGPDNSPLHF
CDR3 DNA: TGTGCCAGCAGTTTCCCAGAGGGGCCGGATAATTCACCCCTCCACTTT
J gene: TRBJ1-6
D gene: -
clone size: few
V gene: TRBV28

CDR3 protein: CASSLATIGRGHTTDTQYF
CDR3 DNA: TGCGCCAGCAGCTTGGCGACAATAGGTCGGGGGCATACCACAGATACGCAGTATTTT
J gene: TRBJ2-3
D gene: -
clone size: many
V gene: TRBV5-1

CDR3 protein: CASSQWSEEQETQYF
CDR3 DNA: TGTGCCAGCAGCCAATGGTCGGAGGAACAGGAGACCCAGTACTTC
J gene: TRBJ2-5
D gene: -
clone size: -
V gene: TRBV3-1

CDR3 protein: CSASEYRGDSPLHF
CDR3 DNA: TGCAGTGCTTCTGAGTATCGGGGAGATTCACCCCTCCACTTT
J gene: TRBJ1-6
D gene: -
clone size: many
V gene: TRBV20-1

CDR3 protein: CAMGGQGFDEQFF
CDR3 DNA: TGTGCCATGGGCGGACAGGGCTTCGATGAGCAGTTCTTC
J gene: TRBJ2-1
D gene: TRBD1
clone size: many
V gene: TRBV10-3